What follows are 23 T cell receptor beta chains derived from one specimen sequenced in a study of OX40 agonist ivuxolimab in advanced cancers. TCRdb keeps only in-frame clones here, not all; method: immunoSEQ multiplex PCR. The data hold about 150,000 clones, with about 93% observed a single time. The sequencing here drew on CD4+ or CD8+ T cells sorted from blood, taken in a trial of the OX40 agonist ivuxolimab. The source is an adult with an advanced solid tumor such as melanoma, head and neck, liver or kidney cancer.

The J gene is TRBJ2-7, the V gene TRBV5-1, with TRBD2 matching over 7 bases. The CDR3 extends over 14 amino acids. The ends lost 4 bases at V and 7 bases at J; junction bases unmatched: 11. Germline V gene lookup returns CDR1 SGHRS and CDR2 YFSETQ. This chain's CDR3 is CASSRTSETREQYF. As DNA, the CDR3 is TGCGCCAGCAGCCGTACTAGCGAGACTAGGGAGCAGTACTTC.

This clone has a single count. This rearrangement joins TRBV4-1 to TRBJ2-1, with D tentatively TRBD2 (5 bases). The CDR3 is 18 residues long. Deletions cut 0 bases from V and 4 bases from J, with 19 bases between. Germline CDR1 is MGHRA and CDR2 is YSYEKL. The CDR3 bases are TGCGCCAGCAGCCAAGATCTTTCTGTATACAGCGGATACAATGAGCAGTTCTTC. It specifies CASSQDLSVYSGYNEQFF.

The chain links TRBV18 to TRBJ2-6, with D perhaps being TRBD1 or TRBD2 (5 bases each). CDR1 and CDR2 from the germline V gene are KGHSH and LQKENI. The CDR3 covers 15 residues. Trimming left V 3 bases short and J 2 bases short, with 8 bases between. CDR3 DNA: TGTGCCAGCTCACCGGTGGGGGCTGGGGCCAACGTCCTGACTTTC. Translating gives CASSPVGAGANVLTF.

The rearrangement uses TRBV30 and TRBJ2-5; maybe TRBD1 (6 bases). V gave up 4 bases and J gave up 3 bases, with 9 bases separating them. This CDR3 comprises 12 residues. Looked up from germline, CDR1 is GTSNPN and CDR2 is SVGIG (reference sequence). The CDR3 spells CAWNAGEETQYF. The CDR3 DNA sequence: TGTGCCTGGAATGCAGGGGAAGAGACCCAGTACTTC. Looking up the rest from reference TRBV30 and TRBJ2-5 gives the full variable domain: SQTIHQWPATLVQPVGSPLSLECTVEGTSNPNLYWYRQAAGRGLQLLFYSVGIGQISSEVPQNLSASRPQDRQFILSSKKLLLSDSGFYLCAWNAGEETQYFGPGTRLLVL.

The chain has TRBV10-3 and TRBJ1-2; 9 bases match TRBD1. In germline, CDR1 is ENHRY, CDR2 SYGVKD. V shed 2 bases, J shed 8 bases, and the junction held 3 bases outside the gene matches. This CDR3 spans 13 amino acids. DNA for the CDR3: TGTGCCATCAGTGAGGACAGGGGGAGGGGCTACACCTTC. Its protein product is CAISEDRGRGYTF.

The V gene is TRBV7-3, the J gene TRBJ2-5; D gene unclear. Trimming left V 5 bases short and J 5 bases short, with 15 bases between. In germline, CDR1 is SGHTA, CDR2 FQGTGA. CDR3 length: 14 residues. In DNA form, the CDR3 reads TGTGCCAGCAGCCCGACTGGGGTAGGGGAGACCCAGTACTTC. It specifies CASSPTGVGETQYF.

This clone was recorded once. V usage is TRBV5-6 and J usage is TRBJ2-7; 8 positions agree with TRBD1. Germline V CDR1 and CDR2: SGHDT, YYEEEE. J gave up 4 bases and V 0 bases, and 3 bases lay outside the gene matches. The CDR3 is made up of 14 amino acids. CDR3 in amino acids: CASSLGTGGYEQYF. The CDR3 DNA reads as TGTGCCAGCAGCTTGGGTACAGGGGGGTACGAGCAGTACTTC. Variable domain in full (rest from reference TRBV5-6 and TRBJ2-7): DAGVTQSPTHLIKTRGQQVTLRCSPKSGHDTVSWYQQALGQGPQFIFQYYEEEERQRGNFPDRFSGHQFPNYSSELNVNALLLGDSALYLCASSLGTGGYEQYFGPGTRLTVT.

The chain links TRBV14 to TRBJ1-1, with D perhaps TRBD1 (5 bases). Germline-derived CDR1 and CDR2 are SGHDN and FVKESK. The CDR3 runs 14 residues. The V gene lost 1 base and the J gene lost 1 base, with 7 bases spanning the gap. CDR3 nucleotides: TGTGCCAGCAGCCAAGGGGGCGGGAACACTGAAGCTTTCTTT. Translated: CASSQGGGNTEAFF.

The chain uses TRBV4-1 and TRBJ2-7; D is ambiguous. Germline assignment: CDR1 MGHRA and CDR2 YSYEKL. The CDR3 has 14 residues. V lost 4 bases and J lost 0, with 10 bases in between. The CDR3 spells CASSPEPYSYEQYF. The CDR3 region has the DNA TGCGCCAGCAGCCCGGAGCCCTACTCCTACGAGCAGTACTTC.

The V and J genes are TRBV19 and TRBJ1-4, with D unclear. Trimming removed 4 bases from V and 5 bases from J, with 26 bases in between. CDR1 LNHDA and CDR2 SQIVND come from the germline V gene (reference sequence). The CDR3 consists of 19 residues. The CDR3: CASSTGEGRQFSRNEKLFF. The DNA for the CDR3 is TGTGCCAGTAGTACGGGCGAGGGCAGGCAGTTTAGCCGCAATGAAAAACTGTTTTTT.

A single count supports this clone. The V gene is TRBV11-2, the J gene TRBJ2-5; maybe TRBD1 (6 bases). This CDR3 comprises 14 residues. CDR1 SGHAT and CDR2 FQNNGV come from the germline V gene. V was trimmed by 5 bases and J by 4 bases, leaving 14 bases between them. CDR3 sequence (DNA): TGTGCCAGCAGCAGGGGGTCGGGTGTAGAGACCCAGTACTTC. It is translated as CASSRGSGVETQYF.

The chain links TRBV28 to TRBJ1-2, with D uncertain. CDR1 and CDR2 (germline): MDHEN, SYDVKM. Between the trimmed V and J ends, which lost 5 bases and 4 bases, there was a span of 8 bases. This CDR3 has 12 amino acids. CDR3 in DNA: TGTGCCAGCAGTATACTCCTCTATGGCTACACCTTC. This translates into CASSILLYGYTF.

CDR3 region: CASSQEVAYEQYF. The CDR3 DNA reads as TGCGCCAGCAGCCAAGAGGTGGCCTACGAGCAGTACTTC. The chain employs TRBV4-3 and TRBJ2-7; D call uncertain. CDR1 LGHNA and CDR2 YSLEER come from the germline V gene. The CDR3 totals 13 residues. Trimming took off 0 bases at V and 2 bases at J, with 5 bases between the two ends.

This clone was recorded only once. The chain employs TRBV30 and TRBJ2-3, with D possibly being TRBD1 or TRBD2 (5 bases each). Germline V gives CDR1 GTSNPN, CDR2 SVGIG (reference sequence). The CDR3 is 11 residues long. Trimming cost V 8 bases and J 6 bases, with 12 bases left between them. DNA for the CDR3: TGTGCCGGACACTGGGGGGATACGCAGTATTTT. Amino acids: CAGHWGDTQYF.

V usage is TRBV29-1 and J usage is TRBJ1-2; D unresolved. The CDR3 runs to 16 residues. CDR1 SQVTM and CDR2 ANQGSEA come from the germline V gene. Trimming cost V 3 bases and J 2 bases, with 19 bases left between them. The CDR3 spells CSVEVVSTERNYGYTF. In DNA form, the CDR3 reads TGCAGCGTTGAGGTGGTGAGCACAGAGCGCAACTATGGCTACACCTTC.

Remarks on this clone: The germline gene is not matched at one end of the junction; a read error may be the cause. Other DNA sequences within the sample encode an identical CDR3. For the CDR3, the DNA is TGTGCTAGCAGCGTAGGAGGAGGCCTGGGTGGCCAAGAGACCCAGTACTTC. Its protein product is CASSVGGGLGGQETQYF. V and J are TRBV9 and TRBJ2-5; maybe TRBD2 (5 bases). The CDR3 consists of 17 residues. The V gene's germline CDR1 is SGDLS and CDR2 YYNGEE.

The chain employs TRBV6-6 and TRBJ2-3, with D tentatively TRBD2 (5 bases). The V end was cut by 5 bases, the J end by 5 bases, with 17 bases between. CDR3 length: 15 residues. The germline gives CDR1 MNHNY, CDR2 SVGAGI (reference sequence). CDR3 protein: CASSHLGSKEDTQYF. CDR3 DNA sequence: TGTGCCAGCAGTCACCTGGGGAGCAAGGAAGATACGCAGTATTTT.

The gene calls are TRBV9 and TRBJ2-5, with 12 positions matching TRBD1. V lost 4 bases and J lost 5; bases outside the gene matches: 6. This CDR3 spans 15 amino acids. Germline CDR1 reads SGDLS; CDR2 reads YYNGEE. The CDR3 DNA follows: TGTGCCAGCAGCCTGGGACAGGGGGCATATGAGACCCAGTACTTC. This codes for CASSLGQGAYETQYF.

V usage is TRBV11-2 and J usage is TRBJ2-1, with D unresolved. Deletions cut 3 bases from V and 12 bases from J, with 12 bases between. Germline CDR1 is SGHAT and CDR2 is FQNNGV. The CDR3 loop spans 12 amino acids. The CDR3 loop reads CASSLGNLGQFF. In nucleotides, the CDR3 is TGTGCCAGCAGCTTGGGCAACCTCGGGCAGTTCTTC. Drawing the rest from reference TRBV11-2 and TRBJ2-1, the complete variable domain is EAGVAQSPRYKIIEKRQSVAFWCNPISGHATLYWYQQILGQGPKLLIQFQNNGVVDDSQLPKDRFSAERLKGVDSTLKIQPAKLEDSAVYLCASSLGNLGQFFGPGTRLTVL.

This chain connects TRBV7-2 to TRBJ1-3; 8 nucleotides agree with TRBD1. The junction had 5 bases not matched to a gene; V was cut back by 3 bases and J by 4 bases. The length of the CDR3 is 15 residues. Germline V gives CDR1 SGHTA, CDR2 FQGNSA. In DNA form, the CDR3 reads TGTGCCAGCAGCTTCGACAGGGGACAGGGAAACACCATATATTTT. Translated, it gives CASSFDRGQGNTIYF.

J is TRBJ1-4 and V is TRBV5-1, with 9 positions matching TRBD1. The V segment lost 4 bases and the J segment 0 bases; nucleotides outside the gene matches: 7. CDR1 SGHRS and CDR2 YFSETQ come from the germline V gene. CDR3 length: 17 amino acids. Written as DNA, the CDR3 is TGCGCCAGCAGCGGGGGGACAGGGACCGCAACTAATGAAAAACTGTTTTTT. Translation: CASSGGTGTATNEKLFF.

This clone was seen just once. At one boundary the junction diverges from the germline segment, which might be a read error. The chain carries TRBV18 and TRBJ2-1; TRBD2 is a possible D gene (6 bases). The V gene's germline CDR1 is KGHSH and CDR2 LQKENI. The length of the CDR3 is 15 residues. The CDR3 reads CASSPASVSYYEQFF. The DNA of the CDR3 is TGTGCCAGCTCACCGGCTAGCGTAAGCTACTATGAGCAGTTCTTC.

CDR3 coding DNA: TGTGCCAGCTCAACAAACCCGGAGGGGTACGAGCAGTACTTC. It specifies CASSTNPEGYEQYF. The chain employs TRBV18 and TRBJ2-7, with D possibly TRBD2 on 6 matching bases. V lost 5 bases to trimming and J lost 4 bases, with 15 bases between them. There are 14 residues in the CDR3. Germline V lookup: CDR1 KGHSH, CDR2 LQKENI.